This T cell receptor beta chain was profiled in a study of blood T cell repertoires in COVID-19. With V trimmed by 4 bases and J by 3 bases, 3 bases remained unmatched. The CDR3 is 14 residues long. Germline V gene lookup returns CDR1 SGHDT and CDR2 YYEEEE. This table comes from immunoSEQ multiplex PCR, and its TCRdb copy is limited to in-frame clones, with some not included. The repertoire consists of 150,000 to 200,000 clones, with 86% occurring once and the leading ten covering around 3.5%. Specimen: peripheral blood. The J gene is TRBJ2-3, the V gene TRBV5-6; 9 bases line up with TRBD2. This TCR derives from a man in his sixties or seventies with acute or convalescent COVID-19. The chain's CDR3 is CASSLSGGTDTQYF. CDR3 nucleotides: TGTGCCAGCAGCCTTAGCGGGGGAACAGATACGCAGTATTTT.